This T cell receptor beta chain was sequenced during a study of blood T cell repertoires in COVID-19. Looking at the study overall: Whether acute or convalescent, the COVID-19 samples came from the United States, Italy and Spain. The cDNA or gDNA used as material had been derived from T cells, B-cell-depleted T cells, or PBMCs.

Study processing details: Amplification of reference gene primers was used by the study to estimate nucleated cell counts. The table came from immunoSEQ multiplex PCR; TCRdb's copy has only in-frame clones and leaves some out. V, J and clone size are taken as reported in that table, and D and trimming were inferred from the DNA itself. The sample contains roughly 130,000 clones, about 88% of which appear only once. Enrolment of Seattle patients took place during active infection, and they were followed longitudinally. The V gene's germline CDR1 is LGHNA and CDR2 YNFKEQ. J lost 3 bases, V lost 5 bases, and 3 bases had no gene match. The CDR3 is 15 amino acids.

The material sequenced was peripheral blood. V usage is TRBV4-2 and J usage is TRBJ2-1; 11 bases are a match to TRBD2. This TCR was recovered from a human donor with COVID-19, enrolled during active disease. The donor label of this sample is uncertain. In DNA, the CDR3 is TGTGCCAGCAGCGGGCTAGCGGGAGGCTACAATGAGCAGTTCTTC. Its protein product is CASSGLAGGYNEQFF.